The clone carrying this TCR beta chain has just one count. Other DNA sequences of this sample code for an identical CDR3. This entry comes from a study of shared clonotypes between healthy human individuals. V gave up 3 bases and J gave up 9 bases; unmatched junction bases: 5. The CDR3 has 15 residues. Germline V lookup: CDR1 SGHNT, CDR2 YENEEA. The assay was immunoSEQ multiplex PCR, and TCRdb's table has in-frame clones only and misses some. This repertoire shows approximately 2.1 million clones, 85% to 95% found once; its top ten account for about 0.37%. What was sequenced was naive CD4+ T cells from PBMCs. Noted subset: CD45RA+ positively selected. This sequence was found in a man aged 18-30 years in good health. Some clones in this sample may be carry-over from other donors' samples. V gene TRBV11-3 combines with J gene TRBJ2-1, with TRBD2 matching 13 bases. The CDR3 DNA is TGTGCCAGCAGCTTCGGACTAGCGGGAGTGAGTGAGCAGTTCTTC. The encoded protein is CASSFGLAGVSEQFF.